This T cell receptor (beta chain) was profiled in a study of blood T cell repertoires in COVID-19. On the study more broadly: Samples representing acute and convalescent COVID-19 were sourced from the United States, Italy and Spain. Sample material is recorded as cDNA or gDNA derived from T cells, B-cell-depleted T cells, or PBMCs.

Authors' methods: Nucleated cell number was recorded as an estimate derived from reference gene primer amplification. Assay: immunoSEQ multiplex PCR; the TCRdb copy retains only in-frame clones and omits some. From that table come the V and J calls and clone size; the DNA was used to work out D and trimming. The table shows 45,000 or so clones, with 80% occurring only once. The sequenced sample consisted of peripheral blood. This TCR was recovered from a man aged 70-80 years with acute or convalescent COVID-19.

The CDR3 spells CSVDEGLLNTEAFF. The CDR3 DNA is TGCAGCGTTGACGAGGGACTATTGAACACTGAAGCTTTCTTT. This chain connects TRBV29-1 to TRBJ1-1; tentatively, D is TRBD1 (5 bases). This CDR3 has 14 amino acids. The V and J ends lost 3 bases and 0 bases respectively, with 11 bases between them. CDR1 is SQVTM and CDR2 is ANQGSEA in the germline V gene.